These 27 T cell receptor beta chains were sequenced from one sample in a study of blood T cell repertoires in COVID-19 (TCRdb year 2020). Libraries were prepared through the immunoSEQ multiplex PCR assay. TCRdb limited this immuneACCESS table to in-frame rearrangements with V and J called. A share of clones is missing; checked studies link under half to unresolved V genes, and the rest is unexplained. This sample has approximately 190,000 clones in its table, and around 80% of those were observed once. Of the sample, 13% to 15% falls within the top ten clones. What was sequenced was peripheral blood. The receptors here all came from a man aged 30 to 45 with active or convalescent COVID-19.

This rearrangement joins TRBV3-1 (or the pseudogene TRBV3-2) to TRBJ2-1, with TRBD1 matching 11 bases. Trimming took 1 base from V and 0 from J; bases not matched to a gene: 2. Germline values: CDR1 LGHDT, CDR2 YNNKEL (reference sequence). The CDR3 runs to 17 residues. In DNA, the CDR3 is TGTGCCAGCAGCCAAGGGGACAGGGGGACCTCCTACAATGAGCAGTTCTTC. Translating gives CASSQGDRGTSYNEQFF.

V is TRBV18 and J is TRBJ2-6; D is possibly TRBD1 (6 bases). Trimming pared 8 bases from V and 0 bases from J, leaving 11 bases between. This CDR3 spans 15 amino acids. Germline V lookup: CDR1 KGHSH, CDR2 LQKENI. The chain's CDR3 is CASPGTLSGANVLTF. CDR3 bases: TGTGCCAGCCCAGGGACACTCTCTGGGGCCAACGTCCTGACTTTC.

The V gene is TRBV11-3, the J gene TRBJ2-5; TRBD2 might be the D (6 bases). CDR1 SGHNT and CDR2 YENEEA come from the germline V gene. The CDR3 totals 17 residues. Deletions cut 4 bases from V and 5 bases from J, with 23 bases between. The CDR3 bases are TGTGCCAGCAGCTCCCATCCATGGGGGGAGCAGGAGGAGACCCAGTACTTC. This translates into CASSSHPWGEQEETQYF.

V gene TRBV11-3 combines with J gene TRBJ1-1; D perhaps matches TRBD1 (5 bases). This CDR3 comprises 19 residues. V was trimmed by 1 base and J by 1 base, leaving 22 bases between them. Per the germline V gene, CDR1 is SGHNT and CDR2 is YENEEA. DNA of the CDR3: TGTGCCAGCAGCTTAGTAGTTGAACAGACGGGGGGTAAGAACACTGAAGCTTTCTTT. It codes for CASSLVVEQTGGKNTEAFF. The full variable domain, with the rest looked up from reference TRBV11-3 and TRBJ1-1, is EAGVVQSPRYKIIEKKQPVAFWCNPISGHNTLYWYLQNLGQGPELLIRYENEEAVDDSQLPKDRFSAERLKGVDSTLKIQPAELGDSAVYLCASSLVVEQTGGKNTEAFFGQGTRLTVV.

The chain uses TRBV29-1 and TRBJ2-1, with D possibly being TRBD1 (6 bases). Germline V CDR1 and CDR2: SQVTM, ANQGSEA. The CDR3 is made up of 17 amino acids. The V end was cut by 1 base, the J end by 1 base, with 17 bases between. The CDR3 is CSVEGGIRQASYNEQFF. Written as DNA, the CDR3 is TGCAGCGTTGAAGGCGGAATAAGACAGGCGTCCTACAATGAGCAGTTCTTC.

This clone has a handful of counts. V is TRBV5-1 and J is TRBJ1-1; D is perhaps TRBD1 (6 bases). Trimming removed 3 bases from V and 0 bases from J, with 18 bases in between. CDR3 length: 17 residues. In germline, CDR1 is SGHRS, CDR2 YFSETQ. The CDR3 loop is CASSWTDGNNMNTEAFF. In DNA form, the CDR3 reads TGCGCCAGCAGCTGGACAGATGGAAACAATATGAACACTGAAGCTTTCTTT.

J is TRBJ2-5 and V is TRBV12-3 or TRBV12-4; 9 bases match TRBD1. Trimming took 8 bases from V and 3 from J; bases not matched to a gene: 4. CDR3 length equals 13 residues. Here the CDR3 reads CASGRTGEETQYF. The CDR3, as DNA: TGTGCCAGCGGGAGGACAGGGGAAGAGACCCAGTACTTC.

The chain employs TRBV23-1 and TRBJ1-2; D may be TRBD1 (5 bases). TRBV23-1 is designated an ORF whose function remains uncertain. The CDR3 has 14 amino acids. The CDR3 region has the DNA TGCGCTTCTCCCTCCGGGACTATGGGGTATGGCTACACCTTC. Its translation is CASPSGTMGYGYTF.

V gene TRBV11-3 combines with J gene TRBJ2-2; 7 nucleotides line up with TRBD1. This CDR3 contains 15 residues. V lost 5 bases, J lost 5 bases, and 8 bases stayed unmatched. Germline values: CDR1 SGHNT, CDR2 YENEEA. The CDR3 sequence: CASSMDRLPTGELFF. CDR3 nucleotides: TGTGCCAGCAGCATGGACAGGCTCCCTACCGGGGAGCTGTTTTTT. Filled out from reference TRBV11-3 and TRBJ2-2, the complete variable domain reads EAGVVQSPRYKIIEKKQPVAFWCNPISGHNTLYWYLQNLGQGPELLIRYENEEAVDDSQLPKDRFSAERLKGVDSTLKIQPAELGDSAVYLCASSMDRLPTGELFFGEGSRLTVL.

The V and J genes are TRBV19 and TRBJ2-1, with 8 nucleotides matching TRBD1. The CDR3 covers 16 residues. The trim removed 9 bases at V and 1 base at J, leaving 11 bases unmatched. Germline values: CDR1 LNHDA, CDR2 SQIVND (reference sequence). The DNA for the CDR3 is TGTGCCAGCTCCAACTCCCGGGACAGGTCCTACAATGAGCAGTTCTTC. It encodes CASSNSRDRSYNEQFF.

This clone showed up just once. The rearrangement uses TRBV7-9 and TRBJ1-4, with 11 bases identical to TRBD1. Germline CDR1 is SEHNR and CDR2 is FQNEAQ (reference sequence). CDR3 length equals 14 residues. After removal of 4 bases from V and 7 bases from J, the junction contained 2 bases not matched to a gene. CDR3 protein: CASSSGTGGEKLFF. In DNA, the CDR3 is TGTGCCAGCAGCTCCGGGACAGGGGGTGAAAAACTGTTTTTT. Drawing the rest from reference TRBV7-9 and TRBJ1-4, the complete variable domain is DTGVSQNPRHKITKRGQNVTFRCDPISEHNRLYWYRQTLGQGPEFLTYFQNEAQLEKSRLLSDRFSAERPKGSFSTLEIQRTEQGDSAMYLCASSSGTGGEKLFFGSGTQLSVL.

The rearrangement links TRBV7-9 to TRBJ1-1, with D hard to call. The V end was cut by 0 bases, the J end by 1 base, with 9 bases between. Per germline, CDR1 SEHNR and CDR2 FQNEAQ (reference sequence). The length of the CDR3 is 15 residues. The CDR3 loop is CASSLAFAGNTEAFF. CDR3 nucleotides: TGTGCCAGCAGCTTAGCGTTCGCCGGGAACACTGAAGCTTTCTTT.

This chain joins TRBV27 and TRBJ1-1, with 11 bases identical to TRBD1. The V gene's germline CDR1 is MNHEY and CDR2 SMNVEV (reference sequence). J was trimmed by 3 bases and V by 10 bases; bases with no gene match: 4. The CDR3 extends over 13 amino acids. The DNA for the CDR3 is TGTGCCACCGCGGACAGGGGGCACACTGAAGCTTTCTTT. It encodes CATADRGHTEAFF.

For the CDR3, the DNA is TGCAGCGTTGAAAGGGGCCCTGGAGGCTACACCTTC. Translation gives CSVERGPGGYTF. The rearrangement links TRBV29-1 to TRBJ1-2, with a tentative D call TRBD1 (5 bases). Trimming left V 2 bases short and J 8 bases short, with 12 bases between. The CDR3 spans 12 residues. CDR1 is SQVTM, CDR2 ANQGSEA, per germline.

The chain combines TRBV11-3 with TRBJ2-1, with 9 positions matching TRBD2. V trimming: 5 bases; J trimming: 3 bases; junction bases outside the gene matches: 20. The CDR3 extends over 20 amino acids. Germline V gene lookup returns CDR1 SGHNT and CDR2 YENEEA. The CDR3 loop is CASSIRPPWTSAFNYNEQFF. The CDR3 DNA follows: TGTGCCAGCAGCATAAGGCCACCCTGGACTAGCGCATTCAACTACAATGAGCAGTTCTTC.

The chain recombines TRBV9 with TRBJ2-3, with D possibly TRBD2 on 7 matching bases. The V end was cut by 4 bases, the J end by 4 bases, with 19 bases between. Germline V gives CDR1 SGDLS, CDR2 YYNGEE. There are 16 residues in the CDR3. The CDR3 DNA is TGTGCCAGCAGCTCCGGGCGGGGGCGCCGGGCAGATACGCAGTATTTT. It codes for CASSSGRGRRADTQYF. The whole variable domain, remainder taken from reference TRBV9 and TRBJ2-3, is DSGVTQTPKHLITATGQRVTLRCSPRSGDLSVYWYQQSLDQGLQFLIQYYNGEERAKGNILERFSAQQFPDLHSELNLSSLELGDSALYFCASSSGRGRRADTQYFGPGTRLTVL.

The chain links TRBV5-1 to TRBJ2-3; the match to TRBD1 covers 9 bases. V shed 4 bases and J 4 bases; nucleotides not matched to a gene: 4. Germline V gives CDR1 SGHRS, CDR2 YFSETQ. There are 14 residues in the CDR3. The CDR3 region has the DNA TGCGCCAGCAGCCCCAGGACAGGGGCAGATACGCAGTATTTT. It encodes CASSPRTGADTQYF.

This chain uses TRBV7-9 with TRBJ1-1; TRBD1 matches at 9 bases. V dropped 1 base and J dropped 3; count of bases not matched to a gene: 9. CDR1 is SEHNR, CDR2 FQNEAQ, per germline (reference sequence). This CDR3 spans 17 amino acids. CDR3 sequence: CASSLGQGVLGDTEAFF. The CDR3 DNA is TGTGCCAGCAGCTTAGGACAGGGGGTTCTTGGCGACACTGAAGCTTTCTTT.

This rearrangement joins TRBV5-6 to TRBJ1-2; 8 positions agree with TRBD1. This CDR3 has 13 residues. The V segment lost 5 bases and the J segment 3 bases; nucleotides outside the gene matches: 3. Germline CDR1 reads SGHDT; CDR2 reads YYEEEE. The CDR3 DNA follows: TGTGCCAGCAGTTTGACAGGGGACTATGGCTACACCTTC. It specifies CASSLTGDYGYTF.

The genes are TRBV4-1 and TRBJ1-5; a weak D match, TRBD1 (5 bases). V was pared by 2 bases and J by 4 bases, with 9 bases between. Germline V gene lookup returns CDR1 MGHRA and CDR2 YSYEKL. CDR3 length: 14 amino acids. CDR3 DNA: TGCGCCAGCAGCCAACCGGGGACTAATCAGCCCCAGCATTTT. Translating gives CASSQPGTNQPQHF.

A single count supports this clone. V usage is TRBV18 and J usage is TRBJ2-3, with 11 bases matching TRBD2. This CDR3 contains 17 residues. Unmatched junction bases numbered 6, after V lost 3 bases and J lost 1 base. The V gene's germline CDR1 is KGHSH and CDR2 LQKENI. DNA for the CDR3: TGTGCCAGCTCACCCCCCCTAGCGGGGGGCCGCACAGATACGCAGTATTTT. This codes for CASSPPLAGGRTDTQYF.

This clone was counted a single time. The CDR3 here is CASSPTREKLFF. The CDR3 DNA reads TGTGCCAGCAGCCCAACCAGAGAAAAACTGTTTTTT. This chain connects TRBV12-3 or TRBV12-4 to TRBJ1-4; unclear D gene. V lost 6 bases to trimming and J lost 8 bases, with 10 bases between them. The CDR3 contains 12 residues.

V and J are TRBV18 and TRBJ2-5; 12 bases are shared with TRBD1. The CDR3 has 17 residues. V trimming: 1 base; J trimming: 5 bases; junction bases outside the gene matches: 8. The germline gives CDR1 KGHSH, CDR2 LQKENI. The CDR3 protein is CASSPRLGTGGGETQYF. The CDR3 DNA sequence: TGTGCCAGCTCACCACGGTTGGGGACAGGGGGCGGTGAGACCCAGTACTTC.

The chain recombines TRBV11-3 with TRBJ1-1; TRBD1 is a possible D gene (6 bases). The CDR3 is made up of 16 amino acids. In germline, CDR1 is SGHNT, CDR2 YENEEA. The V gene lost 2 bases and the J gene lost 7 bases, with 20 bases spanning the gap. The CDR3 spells CASSLSLDRRFSEAFF. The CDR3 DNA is TGTGCCAGCAGCTTATCTCTTGACAGGCGATTCAGTGAAGCTTTCTTT.

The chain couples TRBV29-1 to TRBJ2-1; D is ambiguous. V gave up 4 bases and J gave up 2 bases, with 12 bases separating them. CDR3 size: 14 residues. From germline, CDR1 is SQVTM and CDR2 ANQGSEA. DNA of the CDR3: TGCAGCGTTGGGTTGTCAGACACCTACAATGAGCAGTTCTTC. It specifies CSVGLSDTYNEQFF.

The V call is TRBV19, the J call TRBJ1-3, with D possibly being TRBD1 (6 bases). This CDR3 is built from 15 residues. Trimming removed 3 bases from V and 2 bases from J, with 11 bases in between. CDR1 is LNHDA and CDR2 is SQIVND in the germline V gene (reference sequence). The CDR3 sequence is CASSILGTTGNTIYF. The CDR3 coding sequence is TGTGCCAGTAGTATCCTCGGGACAACTGGAAACACCATATATTTT.

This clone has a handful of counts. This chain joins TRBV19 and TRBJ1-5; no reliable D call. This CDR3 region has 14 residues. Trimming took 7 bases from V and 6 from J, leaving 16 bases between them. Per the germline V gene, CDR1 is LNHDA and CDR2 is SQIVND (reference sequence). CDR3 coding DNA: TGTGCCAGTACCAACGCCCGAGGGAGTCAGCCCCAGCATTTT. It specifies CASTNARGSQPQHF.